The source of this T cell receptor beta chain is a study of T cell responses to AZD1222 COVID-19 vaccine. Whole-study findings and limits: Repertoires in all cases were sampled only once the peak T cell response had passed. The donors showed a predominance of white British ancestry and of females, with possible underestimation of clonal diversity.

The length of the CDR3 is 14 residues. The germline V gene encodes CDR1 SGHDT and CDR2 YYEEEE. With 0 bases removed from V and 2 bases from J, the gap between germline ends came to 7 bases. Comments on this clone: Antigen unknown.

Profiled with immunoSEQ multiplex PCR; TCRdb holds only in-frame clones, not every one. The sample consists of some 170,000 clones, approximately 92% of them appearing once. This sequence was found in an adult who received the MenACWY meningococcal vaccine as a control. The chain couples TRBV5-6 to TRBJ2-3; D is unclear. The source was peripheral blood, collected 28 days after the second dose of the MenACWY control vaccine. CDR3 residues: CASSLVGNTDTQYF. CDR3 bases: TGTGCCAGCAGCTTGGTTGGGAACACAGATACGCAGTATTTT.